This T cell receptor (beta chain) was sequenced during a study of shared clonotypes between healthy human individuals. On the study more broadly: Used for every donor were three CD4 naive, three CD4 memory, two CD8 naive and one CD8 memory plate.

Study-level points and caveats: Memory subsets had estimated richness that was generally smaller than that of naive subsets.

Germline assignment: CDR1 SGHNT and CDR2 YYREEE (reference sequence). This CDR3 region has 12 residues. Trimming pared 1 base from V and 8 bases from J, leaving 7 bases between. Repertoires were generated with immunoSEQ multiplex PCR, while TCRdb's copy carries only in-frame clones and drops some. The table has over a million clones, approximately 97% seen once; the top ten hold more than 0.9%. As for this clone: Its target is not known.

Donors comprised only Caucasian adults living in Nashville, Tennessee. This TCR was recovered from a man aged 25 to 40 in good health. The specimen sequenced was naive CD4+ T cells sorted from blood. The subset denotes: CD45RA+ positively selected. The chain uses TRBV5-4 and TRBJ2-1, with no clear D. This CDR3 is CASSLHVHEQFF. In nucleotides, the CDR3 is TGTGCCAGCAGCTTGCACGTGCATGAGCAGTTCTTC.